One sample yielded the 24 T cell receptor beta chains listed below, sequenced in a study of blood T cell repertoires in COVID-19. Sequenced by immunoSEQ multiplex PCR; TCRdb stores in-frame clones only, minus some. The sample has around 94,000 clones; about four fifths are singletons. The specimen was peripheral blood. These receptors all come from a human donor in a cohort sampled during active COVID-19.

This chain connects TRBV19 to TRBJ1-1; D unclear. The V gene's germline CDR1 is LNHDA and CDR2 SQIVND (reference sequence). Trimming removed 5 bases at V and 6 bases at J, with 16 bases between. The CDR3 extends over 14 amino acids. In DNA form, the CDR3 reads TGTGCCAGTAGTTCTGGTTGGGCGATGCCTGAAGCTTTCTTT. It translates to CASSSGWAMPEAFF.

This clone has just a few counts. The chain recombines TRBV6-5 with TRBJ1-1, with TRBD1 as a possible D gene (5 bases). The ends were cut back, 6 bases at V and 5 bases at J, with 16 bases in the middle. The CDR3 runs to 14 residues. The V gene's germline CDR1 is MNHEY and CDR2 SVGAGI. The CDR3 loop reads CASRIHFRGTEAFF. The CDR3 DNA reads TGTGCCAGCAGAATACACTTCCGGGGGACTGAAGCTTTCTTT.

The chain recombines TRBV27 with TRBJ2-3; weak D call: TRBD2 (5 bases). Looked up from germline, CDR1 is MNHEY and CDR2 is SMNVEV (reference sequence). V shed 6 bases and J shed 4 bases, with 14 bases lying between them. This CDR3 has 14 residues. CDR3 DNA: TGTGCCAGCAGCCAAGGACTCGTGGCAGATACGCAGTATTTT. Translation gives CASSQGLVADTQYF.

This clone has just a few counts. The rearrangement uses TRBV11-2 and TRBJ2-7; D is unresolved. In germline, CDR1 is SGHAT, CDR2 FQNNGV. The V gene lost 4 bases and the J gene lost 3 bases, with 7 bases spanning the gap. The CDR3 totals 12 residues. The CDR3 nucleotides read TGTGCCAGCAGCTCCCGACACTACGAGCAGTACTTC. This encodes CASSSRHYEQYF.

The rearrangement links TRBV6-4 to TRBJ1-1; maybe TRBD1 (6 bases). V was pared by 6 bases and J by 0 bases, with 11 bases between. This CDR3 contains 14 residues. The germline gives CDR1 MRHNA, CDR2 SNTAGT. CDR3 residues: CASRKGVLNTEAFF. CDR3 in DNA: TGTGCCAGCAGGAAGGGGGTCTTGAACACTGAAGCTTTCTTT.

The chain recombines TRBV5-4 with TRBJ2-3, with 8 bases that match TRBD2. Germline lookup yields CDR1 SGHNT and CDR2 YYREEE (reference sequence). This CDR3 spans 16 amino acids. J gave up 3 bases and V 3 bases, and 9 bases lay outside the gene matches. The CDR3 bases are TGTGCCAGCAGCTATAAGAGCGGGAGTGCGACAGATACGCAGTATTTT. It is translated as CASSYKSGSATDTQYF.

CDR3 DNA: TGTGCCGGAACCGGGACAATCCTTTCACCCCTCCACTTT. Encoded protein: CAGTGTILSPLHF. The chain combines TRBV30 with TRBJ1-6, with TRBD1 as a possible D gene (6 bases). V lost 8 bases to trimming and J lost 9 bases, with 17 bases between them. The length of the CDR3 is 13 residues. CDR1 GTSNPN and CDR2 SVGIG come from the germline V gene (reference sequence).

The chain combines TRBV4-1 with TRBJ2-7, with 10 positions matching TRBD2. The CDR3 has 18 residues. V was clipped by 0 bases and J by 2 bases; unmatched bases: 10. Germline loops: CDR1 MGHRA, CDR2 YSYEKL. This CDR3 is CASSQDRAELAGAYEQYF. The CDR3 nucleotides are TGCGCCAGCAGCCAAGATAGGGCGGAGCTAGCGGGGGCCTACGAGCAGTACTTC.

This rearrangement joins TRBV23-1 to TRBJ1-5; TRBD1 matches 11 bases. TRBV23-1 is flagged as an ORF with uncertain function. This CDR3 comprises 16 residues. Trimming took 4 bases from V and 7 from J; bases not matched to a gene: 9. The CDR3 is CASSLSDRGLEQPQHF. The CDR3 DNA reads as TGCGCCAGCAGTCTATCGGACAGGGGGCTGGAACAGCCCCAGCATTTT.

V is TRBV7-6 and J is TRBJ2-5, with TRBD2 matching over 12 bases. V gave up 5 bases and J gave up 5 bases; unmatched junction bases: 9. CDR1 is SGHVS, CDR2 FNYEAQ, per germline. The CDR3 runs 16 residues. CDR3 in amino acids: CASSQTSGRSGETQYF. CDR3 DNA sequence: TGTGCCAGCAGCCAAACTAGCGGGAGGTCCGGGGAGACCCAGTACTTC.

This chain joins TRBV10-3 and TRBJ2-7; tentatively, D is TRBD1 (6 bases). V was cut by 4 bases and J by 5 bases, with 9 bases left in between. This CDR3 contains 12 residues. Germline V lookup: CDR1 ENHRY, CDR2 SYGVKD. This chain's CDR3 is CAISGQGHEQYF. In nucleotides, the CDR3 is TGTGCCATCAGTGGGCAGGGGCACGAGCAGTACTTC.

This clone was found once. The gene calls are TRBV28 and TRBJ2-7; D not certain. Germline CDR1 MDHEN, CDR2 SYDVKM. V lost 7 bases and J lost 0, with 10 bases in between. The CDR3 runs to 13 residues. The CDR3 DNA is TGTGCCAGCACCCATTCGAGCTCCTACGAGCAGTACTTC. This codes for CASTHSSSYEQYF. Full variable domain (outside the CDR3, taken from reference TRBV28 and TRBJ2-7): DVKVTQSSRYLVKRTGEKVFLECVQDMDHENMFWYRQDPGLGLRLIYFSYDVKMKEKGDIPEGYSVSREKKERFSLILESASTNQTSMYLCASTHSSSYEQYFGPGTRLTVT.

This sequence joins TRBV7-9 and TRBJ2-1, with D possibly TRBD1 on 5 matching bases. The CDR3 consists of 17 residues. V lost 0 bases, J lost 0 bases, and 12 bases lay in between. Per germline, CDR1 SEHNR and CDR2 FQNEAQ (reference sequence). The CDR3 loop reads CASSLADTRSSYNEQFF. CDR3 DNA: TGTGCCAGCAGCTTAGCGGACACAAGGAGCTCCTACAATGAGCAGTTCTTC.

This clone appeared a single time. The rearrangement joins TRBV30 to TRBJ2-7, with D perhaps TRBD2 (6 bases). Trimming left V 0 bases short and J 4 bases short, with 16 bases between. The CDR3 spans 15 residues. CDR1 is GTSNPN, CDR2 SVGIG, per germline (reference sequence). CDR3 bases: TGTGCCTGGAGTGTACGTGGGGGGAGCCGATACGAGCAGTACTTC. This gives the protein CAWSVRGGSRYEQYF.

CDR3 residues: CASSQDPRLGTGALYEQYF. In DNA form, the CDR3 reads TGTGCCAGCAGCCAAGATCCCAGACTAGGGACAGGAGCCCTCTACGAGCAGTACTTC. The chain carries TRBV3-1 (or the pseudogene TRBV3-2) and TRBJ2-7, with 8 positions matching TRBD1. This CDR3 spans 19 amino acids. Germline lookup yields CDR1 LGHDT and CDR2 YNNKEL (reference sequence). V lost 0 bases and J lost 3; bases outside the gene matches: 16.

The chain combines TRBV12-3 or TRBV12-4 with TRBJ1-2, with TRBD1 matching over 8 bases. Germline trimming cut 6 bases from V and 6 bases from J; bases unmatched to any gene: 6. CDR3 length: 13 residues. CDR3 in amino acids: CASRRQGWDGYTF. The CDR3 DNA reads TGTGCCAGCAGACGACAGGGGTGGGATGGCTACACCTTC.

The CDR3 DNA reads as TGTGCCAGCAGCTTAGAGGGGGCACAGGTCACGCCCCAGCATTTT. Translation gives CASSLEGAQVTPQHF. The V and J genes are TRBV7-2 and TRBJ1-5, with 7 bases aligning to TRBD1. V lost 1 base to trimming and J lost 9 bases; unmatched junction nucleotides: 9. The germline V gene has CDR1 SGHTA and CDR2 FQGNSA. CDR3 length equals 15 residues.

V and J are TRBV5-6 and TRBJ1-1, with 7 bases aligning to TRBD1. V lost 7 bases, J lost 7 bases, and 13 bases stayed unmatched. CDR3 length: 14 residues. Germline values: CDR1 SGHDT, CDR2 YYEEEE. The CDR3 sequence: CASHQGGAIDEAFF. CDR3 sequence (DNA): TGTGCCAGCCACCAGGGGGGCGCGATCGATGAAGCTTTCTTT.

The V call is TRBV9, the J call TRBJ2-5; 16 bases line up with TRBD2. J was trimmed by 5 bases and V by 4 bases; bases with no gene match: 8. The CDR3 is 17 amino acids. Germline CDR1 and CDR2: SGDLS and YYNGEE. This CDR3 reads CASSLGTSGRALETQYF. CDR3 in DNA: TGTGCCAGCAGCCTCGGGACTAGCGGGAGGGCCTTGGAGACCCAGTACTTC.

The chain links TRBV5-1 to TRBJ2-5, with 12 bases matching TRBD2. V was pared by 4 bases and J by 7 bases, with 11 bases of the junction left unmatched. The length of the CDR3 is 16 residues. Germline CDR1 SGHRS, CDR2 YFSETQ. The CDR3 DNA follows: TGCGCCAGCAGCACCTCGACTAGCGGGAGAGGTGGGACCCAGTACTTC. Amino acid sequence: CASSTSTSGRGGTQYF. Together with reference TRBV5-1 and TRBJ2-5, the CDR3 gives the full variable domain: KAGVTQTPRYLIKTRGQQVTLSCSPISGHRSVSWYQQTPGQGLQFLFEYFSETQRNKGNFPGRFSGRQFSNSRSEMNVSTLELGDSALYLCASSTSTSGRGGTQYFGPGTRLLVL.

The rearrangement joins TRBV6-5 to TRBJ2-7, with D perhaps matching TRBD1 (6 bases). V was clipped by 0 bases and J by 6 bases, with 15 bases between them. CDR3 length: 15 amino acids. Germline V CDR1 and CDR2: MNHEY, SVGAGI. The CDR3 here is CASSYSKRGTSEQYF. The CDR3 DNA reads as TGTGCCAGCAGTTACTCGAAGAGGGGGACGTCCGAGCAGTACTTC.

CDR3 bases: TGCAGCGGATGCGGGGGGGTCGAGTCCTACAATGAGCAGTTCTTC. Translating it yields CSGCGGVESYNEQFF. The genes are TRBV29-1 and TRBJ2-1, with 9 bases fitting TRBD2. This CDR3 is built from 15 residues. CDR1 is SQVTM and CDR2 is ANQGSEA in the germline V gene. J was trimmed by 1 base and V by 7 bases; bases with no gene match: 8.

About this clone: Other DNA sequences in the sample encode the same CDR3. The chain employs TRBV2 and TRBJ1-6; TRBD1 matches at 7 bases. Per the germline V gene, CDR1 is SNHLY and CDR2 is FYNNEI. This CDR3 is built from 13 residues. The V and J ends lost 6 bases and 9 bases, in that order; junction bases with no gene match: 5. CDR3 DNA: TGTGCCAGCAGAGACAGGGAAGGTTCACCCCTCCACTTT. Its translation: CASRDREGSPLHF.

This chain joins TRBV7-3 and TRBJ2-1, with unresolved D. In germline, CDR1 is SGHTA, CDR2 FQGTGA. The V gene lost 1 base and the J gene lost 7 bases, with 5 bases spanning the gap. This CDR3 spans 12 amino acids. The CDR3, as DNA: TGTGCCAGCAGCTTAATCGGGAATGAGCAGTTCTTC. Its translation is CASSLIGNEQFF. Filled out from reference TRBV7-3 and TRBJ2-1, the complete variable domain reads GAGVSQTPSNKVTEKGKYVELRCDPISGHTALYWYRQSLGQGPEFLIYFQGTGAADDSGLPNDRFFAVRPEGSVSTLKIQRTERGDSAVYLCASSLIGNEQFFGPGTRLTVL.